The sequence of this T cell receptor (beta chain) was determined in a study of T cell responses to AZD1222 COVID-19 vaccine. Study conclusions and caveats: Only after the peak T cell response were repertoires sampled. After two AZD1222 doses, spike-specific TCR breadth and depth rose versus day 0. Donors in the cohort were predominantly white British and more often female, and clonal diversity was possibly underestimated. Vaccine-related CD4 TCRs covered spike, predominating at 160-218 and 743-854.

Clones were sequenced by immunoSEQ multiplex PCR, and TCRdb holds only the in-frame ones, with some missing. The table lists 120,000 or so clones, less than 90% of them singletons. Concerning this clone itself: Its antigen remains unknown.

The material was peripheral blood, obtained on day 0 of AZD1222 vaccination. The TCR originated in an adult in good health.

The CDR3 sequence is CASSPQRAANSPLHF. In nucleotides, the CDR3 is TGTGCCAGCAGCCCTCAGAGGGCGGCCAATTCACCCCTCCACTTT. The genes are TRBV3-1 (or the pseudogene TRBV3-2) and TRBJ1-6; D is undetermined. Germline loops: CDR1 LGHDT, CDR2 YNNKEL (reference sequence). V lost 4 bases, J lost 7 bases, and 14 bases lay in between. This CDR3 is 15 amino acids long.